Presented here are 16 T cell receptor beta chains from one specimen sequenced in a study of blood T cell repertoires in COVID-19. Produced via immunoSEQ multiplex PCR; TCRdb's table is partial and in-frame only. The table includes a few hundred thousand clones, around 90% detected once. Material: PBMCs or T cells enriched from blood (not recorded which). The receptors here all came from a woman in her late teens or twenties who had recovered from COVID-19.

The chain uses TRBV6-5 and TRBJ2-7; possibly TRBD1 for D (6 bases). Germline CDR1 reads MNHEY; CDR2 reads SVGAGI. The V gene lost 6 bases and the J gene lost 0 bases, with 12 bases spanning the gap. The CDR3 sequence is 14 residues long. The CDR3: CASRARDTSYEQYF. CDR3 coding DNA: TGTGCCAGCAGGGCCCGGGACACCTCCTACGAGCAGTACTTC.

The chain carries TRBV30 and TRBJ2-3; D might be TRBD2 (6 bases). V was cut by 0 bases and J by 0 bases, with 10 bases left in between. This CDR3 has 15 residues. CDR1 is GTSNPN and CDR2 is SVGIG in the germline V gene (reference sequence). CDR3 DNA sequence: TGTGCCTGGAGTGTGGGGGGAACAAGCACAGATACGCAGTATTTT. Its translation is CAWSVGGTSTDTQYF.

The gene calls are TRBV7-2 and TRBJ2-7; D is unclear. Looked up from germline, CDR1 is SGHTA and CDR2 is FQGNSA. V was shortened by 5 bases and J by 2 bases, with 7 bases between the two germline ends. The CDR3 is 12 amino acids. This chain's CDR3 is CASSRETYEQYF. CDR3 DNA: TGTGCCAGCAGCAGAGAAACCTACGAGCAGTACTTC.

V usage is TRBV5-6 and J usage is TRBJ2-7, with TRBD1 matching over 11 bases. CDR1 and CDR2 from the germline V gene are SGHDT and YYEEEE. The CDR3 extends over 16 amino acids. The V segment lost 4 bases and the J segment 3 bases; nucleotides outside the gene matches: 9. DNA for the CDR3: TGTGCCAGCAGCCATGTCCGGACAGGGGGCTTCTACGAGCAGTACTTC. The encoded protein is CASSHVRTGGFYEQYF.

This clone was seen just once. The rearrangement uses TRBV29-1 and TRBJ2-7; TRBD1 is a possible D gene (5 bases). Trimming pared 2 bases from V and 6 bases from J, leaving 14 bases between. Germline CDR1 SQVTM, CDR2 ANQGSEA. The CDR3 runs 13 residues. CDR3 in DNA: TGCAGCGTTGAACGATCGAAGGGGATCGAGCAGTACTTC. This codes for CSVERSKGIEQYF.

This chain links TRBV7-8 with TRBJ1-5; unclear D gene. The CDR3 has 16 residues. Trimming stripped 2 bases from V and 0 bases from J, with 11 bases between. The germline V gene has CDR1 SGHVS and CDR2 FQNEAQ. The CDR3 DNA reads TGTGCCAGCAGCTTATGGACTCTCGATAGCAATCAGCCCCAGCATTTT. This sequence encodes CASSLWTLDSNQPQHF.

J is TRBJ2-7 and V is TRBV6-5; D remains unclear. The V end lost 0 bases, the J end lost 5 bases, and 8 bases lay between the germline ends. CDR1 MNHEY and CDR2 SVGAGI come from the germline V gene. This CDR3 spans 13 amino acids. DNA for the CDR3: TGTGCCAGCAGTTACTCGCGAGAAGACGAGCAGTACTTC. Translation: CASSYSREDEQYF.

This rearrangement joins TRBV21-1 to TRBJ1-1; the tabulated D call, TRBD1, remains unverified against the DNA. TRBV21-1 is recorded as a pseudogene. The CDR3 contains 15 residues. DNA of the CDR3: TGTGCCAGCAGCCCCAGCCACAGGGCGCTCACTGAAGCTTTCTTT. Its translation is CASSPSHRALTEAFF.

Remarks on this clone: This sample includes further DNA sequences coding for the same CDR3. This chain connects TRBV6-5 to TRBJ2-7, with D unresolved. The CDR3 has 11 amino acids. Per germline, CDR1 MNHEY and CDR2 SVGAGI. V was cut by 7 bases and J by 4 bases, with 8 bases left in between. CDR3 loop: CASTQAYEQYF. CDR3 coding DNA: TGTGCCAGCACCCAGGCGTACGAGCAGTACTTC.

The chain has TRBV6-5 and TRBJ1-5, with D tentatively TRBD1 (6 bases). The CDR3 loop spans 15 amino acids. Looked up from germline, CDR1 is MNHEY and CDR2 is SVGAGI. Trimming left V 4 bases short and J 3 bases short, with 13 bases between. The chain's CDR3 is CASSSTGSFNQPQHF. For the CDR3, the DNA is TGTGCCAGCAGTTCTACAGGGTCTTTCAATCAGCCCCAGCATTTT.

This clone was counted a few times. This chain connects TRBV27 to TRBJ1-1; 9 bases are a match to TRBD1. Looked up from germline, CDR1 is MNHEY and CDR2 is SMNVEV (reference sequence). The V segment lost 6 bases and the J segment 7 bases; nucleotides outside the gene matches: 18. CDR3 length: 17 amino acids. The CDR3: CASRPSGTGRSLGEAFF. In DNA form, the CDR3 reads TGTGCCAGCAGACCATCCGGGACAGGGCGATCTTTGGGTGAAGCTTTCTTT.

The chain uses TRBV18 and TRBJ1-1, with a possible D match to TRBD1 (5 bases). This CDR3 is built from 13 residues. V lost 3 bases to trimming and J lost 6 bases, with 11 bases between them. Germline V gene sequence: CDR1 KGHSH, CDR2 LQKENI. The CDR3 region has the DNA TGTGCCAGCTCACCGGGCAGGGCCCCTGAAGCTTTCTTT. Amino acids: CASSPGRAPEAFF.

The chain has TRBV30 and TRBJ1-3; possibly TRBD1 for D (6 bases). Trimming took off 4 bases at V and 6 bases at J, with 10 bases between the two ends. Germline V gives CDR1 GTSNPN, CDR2 SVGIG (reference sequence). This CDR3 is built from 12 residues. CDR3 bases: TGTGCCTGGAACGCAGGGGAAAACACCATATATTTT. Translation gives CAWNAGENTIYF.

The chain combines TRBV12-3 or TRBV12-4 with TRBJ1-5, with D possibly TRBD1 on 5 matching bases. The CDR3 contains 13 residues. V dropped 3 bases and J dropped 6 bases, with 9 bases sitting between them. The CDR3 loop is CASSLGGTQPQHF. DNA for the CDR3: TGTGCCAGCAGTTTGGGAGGGACTCAGCCCCAGCATTTT.

The chain uses TRBV6-5 and TRBJ2-3; D perhaps matches TRBD2 (6 bases). CDR3 length: 11 residues. With 5 bases removed from V and 6 bases from J, the gap between germline ends came to 6 bases. CDR1 and CDR2 from the germline V gene are MNHEY and SVGAGI. CDR3 DNA sequence: TGTGCCAGCAGTCGGGGGGATACGCAGTATTTT. It yields the protein CASSRGDTQYF.

The chain carries TRBV2 and TRBJ1-6, with 8 bases lining up with TRBD1. The CDR3 loop spans 17 amino acids. Germline V lookup: CDR1 SNHLY, CDR2 FYNNEI. V shed 5 bases, J shed 5 bases, and the junction held 11 bases outside the gene matches. The CDR3 region is CASSRQGARFNNSPLHF. The CDR3 region has the DNA TGTGCCAGCAGTCGTCAGGGGGCCCGCTTTAATAATTCACCCCTCCACTTT. Full variable domain (rest looked up from reference TRBV2 and TRBJ1-6): EPEVTQTPSHQVTQMGQEVILRCVPISNHLYFYWYRQILGQKVEFLVSFYNNEISEKSEIFDDQFSVERPDGSNFTLKIRSTKLEDSAMYFCASSRQGARFNNSPLHFGNGTRLTVT.